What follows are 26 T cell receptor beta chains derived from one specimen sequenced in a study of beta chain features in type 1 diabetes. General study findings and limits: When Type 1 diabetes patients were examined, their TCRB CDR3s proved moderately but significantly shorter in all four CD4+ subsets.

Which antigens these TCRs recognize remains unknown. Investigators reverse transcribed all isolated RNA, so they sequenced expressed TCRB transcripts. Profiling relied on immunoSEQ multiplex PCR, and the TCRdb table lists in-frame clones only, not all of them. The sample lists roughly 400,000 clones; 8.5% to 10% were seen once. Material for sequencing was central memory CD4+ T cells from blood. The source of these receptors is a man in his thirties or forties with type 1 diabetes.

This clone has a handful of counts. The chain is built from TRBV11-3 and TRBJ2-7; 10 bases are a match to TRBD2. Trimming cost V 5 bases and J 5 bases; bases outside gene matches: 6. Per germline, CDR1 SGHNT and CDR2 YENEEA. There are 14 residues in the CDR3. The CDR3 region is CASSISSGSHEQYF. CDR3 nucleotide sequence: TGTGCCAGCAGCATATCTAGCGGGAGCCACGAGCAGTACTTC. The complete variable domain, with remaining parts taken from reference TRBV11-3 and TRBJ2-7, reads EAGVVQSPRYKIIEKKQPVAFWCNPISGHNTLYWYLQNLGQGPELLIRYENEEAVDDSQLPKDRFSAERLKGVDSTLKIQPAELGDSAVYLCASSISSGSHEQYFGPGTRLTVT.

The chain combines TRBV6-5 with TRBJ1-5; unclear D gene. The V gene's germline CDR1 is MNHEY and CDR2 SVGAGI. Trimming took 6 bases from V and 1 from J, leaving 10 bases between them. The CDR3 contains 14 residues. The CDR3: CASRFPASNQPQHF. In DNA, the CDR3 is TGTGCCAGCAGGTTCCCAGCCAGCAATCAGCCCCAGCATTTT.

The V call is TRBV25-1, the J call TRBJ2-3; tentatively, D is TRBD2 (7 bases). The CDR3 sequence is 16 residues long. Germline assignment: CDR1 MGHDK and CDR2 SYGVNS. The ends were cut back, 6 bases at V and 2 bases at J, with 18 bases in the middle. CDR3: CASSLGGAVTTDTQYF. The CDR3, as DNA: TGTGCCAGCAGCCTAGGGGGGGCGGTTACCACAGATACGCAGTATTTT.

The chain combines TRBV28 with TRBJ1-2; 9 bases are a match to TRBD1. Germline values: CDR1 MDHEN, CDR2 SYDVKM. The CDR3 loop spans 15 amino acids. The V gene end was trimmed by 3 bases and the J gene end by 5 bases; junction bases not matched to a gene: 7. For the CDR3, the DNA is TGTGCCAGCAGTTTGTCGAGCGGGACAGGGTATGGCTACACCTTC. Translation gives CASSLSSGTGYGYTF.

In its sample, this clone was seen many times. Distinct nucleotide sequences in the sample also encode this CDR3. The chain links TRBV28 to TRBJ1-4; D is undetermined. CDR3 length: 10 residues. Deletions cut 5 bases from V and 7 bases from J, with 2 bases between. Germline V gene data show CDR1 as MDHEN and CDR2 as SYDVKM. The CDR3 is CASSREKLFF. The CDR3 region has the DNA TGTGCCAGCAGTCGTGAAAAACTGTTTTTT.

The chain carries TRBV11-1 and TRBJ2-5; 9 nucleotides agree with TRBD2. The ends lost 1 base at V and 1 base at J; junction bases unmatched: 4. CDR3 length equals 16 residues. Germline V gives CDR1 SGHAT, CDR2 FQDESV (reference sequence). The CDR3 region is CASSLVGGRVQETQYF. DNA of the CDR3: TGTGCCAGCAGCTTAGTCGGCGGGAGGGTCCAAGAGACCCAGTACTTC. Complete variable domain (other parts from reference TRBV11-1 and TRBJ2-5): EAEVAQSPRYKITEKSQAVAFWCDPISGHATLYWYRQILGQGPELLVQFQDESVVDDSQLPKDRFSAERLKGVDSTLKIQPAELGDSAMYLCASSLVGGRVQETQYFGPGTRLLVL.

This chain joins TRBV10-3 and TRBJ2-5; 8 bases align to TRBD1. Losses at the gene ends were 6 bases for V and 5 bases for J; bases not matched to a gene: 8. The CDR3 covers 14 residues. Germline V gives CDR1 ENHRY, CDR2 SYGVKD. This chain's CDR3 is CAISRQGRGETQYF. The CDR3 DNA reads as TGTGCCATCAGCCGACAGGGGAGAGGTGAGACCCAGTACTTC.

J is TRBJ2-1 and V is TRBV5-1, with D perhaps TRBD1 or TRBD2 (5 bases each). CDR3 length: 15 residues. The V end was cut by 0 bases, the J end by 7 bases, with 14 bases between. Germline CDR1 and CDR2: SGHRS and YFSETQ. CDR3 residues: CASSLGGTATNEQFF. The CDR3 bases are TGCGCCAGCAGCTTGGGTGGGACGGCCACTAATGAGCAGTTCTTC.

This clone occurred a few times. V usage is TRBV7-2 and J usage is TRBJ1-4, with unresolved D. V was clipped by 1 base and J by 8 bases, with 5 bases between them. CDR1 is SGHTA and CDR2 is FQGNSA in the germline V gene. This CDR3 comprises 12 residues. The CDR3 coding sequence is TGTGCCAGCAGCTTAGTAGCCGAAAAACTGTTTTTT. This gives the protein CASSLVAEKLFF. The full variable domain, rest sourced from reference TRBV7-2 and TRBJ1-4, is GAGVSQSPSNKVTEKGKDVELRCDPISGHTALYWYRQSLGQGLEFLIYFQGNSAPDKSGLPSDRFSAERTGGSVSTLTIQRTQQEDSAVYLCASSLVAEKLFFGSGTQLSVL.

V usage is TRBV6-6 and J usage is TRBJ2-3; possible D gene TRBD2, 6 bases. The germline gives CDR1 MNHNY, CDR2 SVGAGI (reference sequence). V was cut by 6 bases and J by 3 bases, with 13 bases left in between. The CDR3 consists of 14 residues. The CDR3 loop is CASSRSSETDTQYF. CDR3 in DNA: TGTGCCAGCAGCCGTTCTAGCGAAACAGATACGCAGTATTTT.

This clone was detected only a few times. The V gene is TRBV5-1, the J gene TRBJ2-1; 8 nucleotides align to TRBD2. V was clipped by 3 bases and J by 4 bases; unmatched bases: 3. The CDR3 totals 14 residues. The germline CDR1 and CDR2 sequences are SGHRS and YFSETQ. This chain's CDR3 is CASSSLAGYNEQFF. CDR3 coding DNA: TGCGCCAGCAGCTCTCTAGCGGGTTACAATGAGCAGTTCTTC.

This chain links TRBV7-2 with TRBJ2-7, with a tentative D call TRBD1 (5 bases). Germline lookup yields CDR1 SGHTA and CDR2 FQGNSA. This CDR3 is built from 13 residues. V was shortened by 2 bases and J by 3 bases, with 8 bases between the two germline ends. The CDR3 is CASSLTTDYEQYF. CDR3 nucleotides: TGTGCCAGCAGCTTAACGACAGACTACGAGCAGTACTTC.

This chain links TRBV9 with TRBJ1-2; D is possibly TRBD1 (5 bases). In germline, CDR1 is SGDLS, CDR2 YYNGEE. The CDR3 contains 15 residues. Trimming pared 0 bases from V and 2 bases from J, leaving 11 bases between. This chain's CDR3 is CASSVGGLANYGYTF. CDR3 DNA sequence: TGTGCCAGCAGCGTAGGGGGGTTAGCAAACTATGGCTACACCTTC.

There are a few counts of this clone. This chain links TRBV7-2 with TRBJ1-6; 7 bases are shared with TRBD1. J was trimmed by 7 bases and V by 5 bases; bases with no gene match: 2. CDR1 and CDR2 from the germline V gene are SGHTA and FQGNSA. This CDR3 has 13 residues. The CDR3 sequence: CASSRTGNSPLHF. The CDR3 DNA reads TGTGCCAGCAGCCGGACAGGAAATTCACCCCTCCACTTT.

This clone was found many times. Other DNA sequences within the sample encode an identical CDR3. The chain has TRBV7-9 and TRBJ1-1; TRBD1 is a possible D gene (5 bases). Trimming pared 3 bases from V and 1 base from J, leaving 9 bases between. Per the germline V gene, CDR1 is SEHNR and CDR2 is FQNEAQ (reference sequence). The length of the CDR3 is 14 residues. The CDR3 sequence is CASSFQGGNTEAFF. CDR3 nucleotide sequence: TGTGCCAGCAGCTTTCAGGGAGGGAACACTGAAGCTTTCTTT.

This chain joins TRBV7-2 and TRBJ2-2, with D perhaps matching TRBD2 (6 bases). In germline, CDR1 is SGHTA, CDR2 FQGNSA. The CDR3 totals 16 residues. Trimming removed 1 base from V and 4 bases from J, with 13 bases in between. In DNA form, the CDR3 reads TGTGCCAGCAGCTTAGAGTGGGGGGTAGGCACCGGGGAGCTGTTTTTT. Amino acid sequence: CASSLEWGVGTGELFF.

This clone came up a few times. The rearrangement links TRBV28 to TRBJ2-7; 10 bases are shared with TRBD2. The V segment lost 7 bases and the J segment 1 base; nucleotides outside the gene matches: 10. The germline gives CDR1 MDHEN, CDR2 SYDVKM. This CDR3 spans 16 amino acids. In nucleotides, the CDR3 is TGTGCCAGCACTCCTCCAGGGACTAGCGCTTCCTACGAGCAGTACTTC. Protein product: CASTPPGTSASYEQYF.

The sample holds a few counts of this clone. The CDR3 sequence: CASSSRERGNIQYF. Written as DNA, the CDR3 is TGTGCCAGCAGTTCCAGGGAGAGGGGAAACATTCAGTACTTC. The rearrangement links TRBV28 to TRBJ2-4; either TRBD1 or TRBD2 may fit D (5 bases each). The ends were cut back, 4 bases at V and 6 bases at J, with 13 bases in the middle. Looked up from germline, CDR1 is MDHEN and CDR2 is SYDVKM. The CDR3 runs 14 residues.

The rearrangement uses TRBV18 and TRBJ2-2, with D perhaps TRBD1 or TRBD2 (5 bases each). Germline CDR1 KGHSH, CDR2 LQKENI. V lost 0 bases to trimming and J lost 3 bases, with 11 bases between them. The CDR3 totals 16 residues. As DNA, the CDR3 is TGTGCCAGCTCACCACCTGACAGAGGGTACACCGGGGAGCTGTTTTTT. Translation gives CASSPPDRGYTGELFF.

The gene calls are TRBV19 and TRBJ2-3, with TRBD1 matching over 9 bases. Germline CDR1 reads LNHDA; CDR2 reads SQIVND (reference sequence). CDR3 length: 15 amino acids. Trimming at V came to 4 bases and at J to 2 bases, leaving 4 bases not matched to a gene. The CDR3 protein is CASSRGDRDTDTQYF. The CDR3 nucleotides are TGTGCCAGTAGTAGAGGGGACAGGGACACAGATACGCAGTATTTT.

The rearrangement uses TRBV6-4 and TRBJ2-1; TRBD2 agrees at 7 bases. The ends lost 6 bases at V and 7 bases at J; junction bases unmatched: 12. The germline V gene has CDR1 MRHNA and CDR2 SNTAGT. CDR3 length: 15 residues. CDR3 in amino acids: CASRGLFGVANEQFF. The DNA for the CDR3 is TGTGCCAGCAGGGGACTATTTGGGGTCGCGAATGAGCAGTTCTTC.

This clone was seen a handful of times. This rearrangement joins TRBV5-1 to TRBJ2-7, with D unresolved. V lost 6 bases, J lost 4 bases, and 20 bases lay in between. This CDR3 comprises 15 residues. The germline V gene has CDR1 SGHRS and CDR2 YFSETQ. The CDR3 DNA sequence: TGCGCCAGCATGTTCGGGTCCCTTAATTCGTACGAGCAGTACTTC. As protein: CASMFGSLNSYEQYF. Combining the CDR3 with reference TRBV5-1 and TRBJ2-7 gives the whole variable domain KAGVTQTPRYLIKTRGQQVTLSCSPISGHRSVSWYQQTPGQGLQFLFEYFSETQRNKGNFPGRFSGRQFSNSRSEMNVSTLELGDSALYLCASMFGSLNSYEQYFGPGTRLTVT.

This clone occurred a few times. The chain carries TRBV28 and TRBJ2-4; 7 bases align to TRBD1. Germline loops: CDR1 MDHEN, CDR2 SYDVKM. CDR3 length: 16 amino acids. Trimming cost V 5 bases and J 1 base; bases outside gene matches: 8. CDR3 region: CASSPGQPGAKNIQYF. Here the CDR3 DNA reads TGTGCCAGCAGTCCGGGACAGCCTGGGGCCAAAAACATTCAGTACTTC.

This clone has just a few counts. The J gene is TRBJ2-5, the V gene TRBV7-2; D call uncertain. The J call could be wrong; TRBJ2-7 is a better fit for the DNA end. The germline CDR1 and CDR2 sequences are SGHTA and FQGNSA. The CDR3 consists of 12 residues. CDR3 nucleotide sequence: TGTGCCAGCAGCTCGACCTCCTACGAGCAGTACTTC. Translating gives CASSSTSYEQYF.

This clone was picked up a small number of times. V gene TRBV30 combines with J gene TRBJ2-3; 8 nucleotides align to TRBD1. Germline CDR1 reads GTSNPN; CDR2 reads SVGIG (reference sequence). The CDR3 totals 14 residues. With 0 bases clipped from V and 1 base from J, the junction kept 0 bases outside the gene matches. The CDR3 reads CAWSVGQGTDTQYF. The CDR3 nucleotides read TGTGCCTGGAGTGTGGGACAGGGCACAGATACGCAGTATTTT.

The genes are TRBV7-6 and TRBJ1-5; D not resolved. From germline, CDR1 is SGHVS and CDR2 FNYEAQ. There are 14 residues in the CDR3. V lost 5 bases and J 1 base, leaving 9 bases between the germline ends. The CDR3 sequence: CASSPGASNQPQHF. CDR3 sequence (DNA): TGTGCCAGCAGCCCCGGCGCCAGCAATCAGCCCCAGCATTTT.